The clone carrying this TCR beta chain appeared once. Its matching antigen is unknown. Generated by immunoSEQ multiplex PCR, the TCRdb table keeps only in-frame clones and is missing some. Of 120,000 or so clones listed, just over 90% are singletons. These data originate in a study of T cell responses to AZD1222 COVID-19 vaccine. Study results and limitations: Only five or six individuals given AZD1222 were seropositive at baseline. Of spike-specific TCRs, nearly half reportedly target regions left unmutated in variants. Donors in the cohort were predominantly white British and more often female, and clonal diversity was possibly underestimated.

The receptor's source is an adult in good health. Sequenced material: peripheral blood, taken on day 0 of AZD1222 vaccination.

For the CDR3, the DNA is TGTGCCAGCAGTTTATTGGCAGGGGTTGGGTATGGCTACACCTTC. Translating it yields CASSLLAGVGYGYTF. The chain uses TRBV28 and TRBJ1-2; the D gene is possibly TRBD1 (6 bases). The germline CDR1 and CDR2 sequences are MDHEN and SYDVKM. Trimming removed 1 base at V and 5 bases at J, with 14 bases between. This CDR3 has 15 amino acids.